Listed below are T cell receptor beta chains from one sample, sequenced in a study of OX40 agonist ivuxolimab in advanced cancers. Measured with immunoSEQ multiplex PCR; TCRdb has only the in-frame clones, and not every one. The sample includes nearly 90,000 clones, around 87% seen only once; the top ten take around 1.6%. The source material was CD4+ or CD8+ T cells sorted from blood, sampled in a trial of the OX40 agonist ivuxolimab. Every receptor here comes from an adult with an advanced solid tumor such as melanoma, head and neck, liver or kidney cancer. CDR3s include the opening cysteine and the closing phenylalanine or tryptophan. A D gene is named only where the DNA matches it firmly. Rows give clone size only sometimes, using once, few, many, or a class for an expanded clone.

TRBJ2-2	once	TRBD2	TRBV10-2	TGCGCCAGCAGCCTAGCGGGAGGGCCCGGGGAGCTGTTTTTT	CASSLAGGPGELFF
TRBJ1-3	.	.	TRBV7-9	TGTGCCAGCAGCCACTCTCGCCGCTCTGGAAACACCATATATTTT	CASSHSRRSGNTIYF
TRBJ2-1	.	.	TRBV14	TGTGCCAGCAGCCCGACTATGGGAGCGCCGAACTACAATGAGCAGTTCTTC	CASSPTMGAPNYNEQFF
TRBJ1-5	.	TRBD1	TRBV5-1	TGCGCCAGCAGCTTGGAGGGGACAGTTAATCAGCCCCAGCATTTT	CASSLEGTVNQPQHF
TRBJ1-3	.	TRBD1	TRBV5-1	TGCGCCAGCAGCTTGGCCCGGACAGGATCGGGAAACACCATATATTTT	CASSLARTGSGNTIYF
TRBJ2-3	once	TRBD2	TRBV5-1	TGCGCCAGCAGGCTTAGAGAACTAGCGGGTACAGATACGCAGTATTTT	CASRLRELAGTDTQYF
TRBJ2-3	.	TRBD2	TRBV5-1	TGCGCCAGCAGCTTGGATTCGGGGGGAGATACGCAGTATTTT	CASSLDSGGDTQYF
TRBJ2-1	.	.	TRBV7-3	TGTGCCAGCAGCTTAACCGGGGAAGGGAGTGAGCAGTTCTTC	CASSLTGEGSEQFF
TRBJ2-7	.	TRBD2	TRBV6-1	TGTGCCAGCAGTGAAGTAGGCGGGGGAAGGGGTTCCTACGAGCAGTACTTC	CASSEVGGGRGSYEQYF
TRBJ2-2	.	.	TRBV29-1	TGCAGCGTTGGTGAAGGACGGGGCACCGGGGAGCTGTTTTTT	CSVGEGRGTGELFF
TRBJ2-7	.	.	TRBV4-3	TGCGCCAGCAGCCAAGGCGGGACCGAAGTCTCCTACGAGCAGTACTTC	CASSQGGTEVSYEQYF
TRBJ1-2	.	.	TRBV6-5	TGTGCCAGCAGCCGGACCGGGGAGCGGGGCTACACCTTC	CASSRTGERGYTF
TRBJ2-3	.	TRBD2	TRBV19	TGTGCCAGTAAGGGACTAGCGGGGGGAGTAGCAGATACGCAGTATTTT	CASKGLAGGVADTQYF
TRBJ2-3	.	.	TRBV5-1	TGCGCCAGCAGCTTGACCGCCTTGGGCACAGATACGCAGTATTTT	CASSLTALGTDTQYF
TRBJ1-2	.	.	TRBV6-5	TGTGCCAGCAGTCCCTCCGCGGGGTTACATGGCTACACCTTC	CASSPSAGLHGYTF
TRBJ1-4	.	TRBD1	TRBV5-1	TGCGCCAGCAGCCCAAACAGGGGAGATGAAAAACTGTTTTTT	CASSPNRGDEKLFF
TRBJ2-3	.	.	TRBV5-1	TGCGCCAGCAGCTTGGTAGTGGGAGTCACAGATACGCAGTATTTT	CASSLVVGVTDTQYF
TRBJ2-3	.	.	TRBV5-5	TGTGCCAGCAGCGAGGGAGATACGCAGTATTTT	CASSEGDTQYF
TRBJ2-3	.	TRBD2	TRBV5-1	TGCGCCAGCAACAGGGCCCCGGGAGGGAGGGGCACAGATACGCAGTATTTT	CASNRAPGGRGTDTQYF
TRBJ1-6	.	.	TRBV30	TGTGCCTGGAGTCTCCTTGGCGAGTCGGGTTCACCCCTCCACTTT	CAWSLLGESGSPLHF
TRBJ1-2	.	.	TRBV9	TGTGCCAGCAGCGTAGACCAGGGGAGCTATGGCTACACCTTC	CASSVDQGSYGYTF
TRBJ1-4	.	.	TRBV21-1	TGTGCCAGCAGCAAAGATGGGCCAGCAACTAATGAAAAACTGTTTTTT	CASSKDGPATNEKLFF
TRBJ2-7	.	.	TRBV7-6	TGTGCCAGCAGCCCCGCCTCCGCATACGAGCAGTACTTC	CASSPASAYEQYF
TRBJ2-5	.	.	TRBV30	TGTGCCTGGAGTTCAGGGGGGGGCCGGGAGACCCAGTACTTC	CAWSSGGGRETQYF
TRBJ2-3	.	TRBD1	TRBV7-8	TGTGCCAGCAGCCCCCGACAGGGGTGGGGAGATACGCAGTATTTT	CASSPRQGWGDTQYF
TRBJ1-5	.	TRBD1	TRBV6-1	TGTGCCAGCAGGGGGACAGGGGGCAATCAGCCCCAGCATTTT	CASRGTGGNQPQHF
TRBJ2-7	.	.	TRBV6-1	TGTGCCAGCAGTGAGGCTACAGCTTACGAGCAGTACTTC	CASSEATAYEQYF